The 24 T cell receptor beta chains given below trace back to one sample, sequenced in a study of CD8 T cell repertoires and HIV-1 epitope variants (dated by TCRdb to 2018 to 2020). Their specific antigens are unknown. Library preparation employed the immunoSEQ multiplex PCR assay. What TCRdb holds here is the immuneACCESS table cut down to in-frame rearrangements. Part of the clones is not present; checked against another copy, under half of the missing clones reflect an unresolved V gene, and the others are unexplained. This sample holds roughly 4,900 clones; roughly three fifths were observed only once. The ten top clones hold about 45% of the sample. Sequences were obtained from cultured CD8+ T cells derived from PBMCs. Receptors were obtained from a male donor with HIV.

This rearrangement joins TRBV6-5 to TRBJ1-3; D not resolved. V was trimmed by 6 bases and J by 0 bases, leaving 12 bases between them. CDR3 size: 15 residues. CDR1 and CDR2 (germline): MNHEY, SVGAGI. CDR3 nucleotide sequence: TGTGCCAGCAGACAGACCGGGGACTCTGGAAACACCATATATTTT. It yields the protein CASRQTGDSGNTIYF.

The chain couples TRBV7-8 to TRBJ1-1; the D gene is possibly TRBD1 (5 bases). Trimming pared 2 bases from V and 1 base from J, leaving 14 bases between. The CDR3 extends over 16 amino acids. Germline values: CDR1 SGHVS, CDR2 FQNEAQ. CDR3 DNA: TGTGCCAGCAGCTTAATAGCAGATGGACAGAACACTGAAGCTTTCTTT. Its protein product is CASSLIADGQNTEAFF. The complete variable domain, with remaining parts taken from reference TRBV7-8 and TRBJ1-1, reads GAGVSQSPRYKVAKRGQDVALRCDPISGHVSLFWYQQALGQGPEFLTYFQNEAQLDKSGLPSDRFFAERPEGSVSTLKIQRTQQEDSAVYLCASSLIADGQNTEAFFGQGTRLTVV.

This clone counts as medium-sized (0.01 to 0.1%). The chain has TRBV2 and TRBJ2-7, with D perhaps matching TRBD1 (6 bases). The germline V gene has CDR1 SNHLY and CDR2 FYNNEI. This CDR3 spans 13 amino acids. V lost 6 bases and J lost 5, with 14 bases in between. The CDR3, as DNA: TGTGCCAGCAGAGGGACACCCTATAACGAGCAGTACTTC. The encoded protein is CASRGTPYNEQYF.

This clone was counted only a few times. The chain couples TRBV19 to TRBJ1-2, with 7 nucleotides matching TRBD1. The CDR3 contains 15 residues. The V segment lost 3 bases and the J segment 4 bases; nucleotides outside the gene matches: 8. Germline CDR1 and CDR2: LNHDA and SQIVND (reference sequence). CDR3 sequence reads: CASSMTPTGSYGYTF. CDR3 sequence (DNA): TGTGCCAGTAGTATGACCCCGACAGGGTCCTATGGCTACACCTTC.

By its share, this clone is medium-sized (0.01 to 0.1%). The chain uses TRBV7-9 and TRBJ2-7; 11 nucleotides agree with TRBD1. V trimming: 0 bases; J trimming: 7 bases; junction bases outside the gene matches: 11. The CDR3 runs 17 residues. The V gene's germline CDR1 is SEHNR and CDR2 FQNEAQ (reference sequence). The chain's CDR3 is CASSLAGLGQGAYEQYF. In nucleotides, the CDR3 is TGTGCCAGCAGCTTAGCAGGACTAGGACAGGGGGCTTATGAGCAGTACTTC.

This chain connects TRBV7-9 to TRBJ2-1; D gene unclear. The CDR3 totals 12 residues. Trimming removed 1 base from V and 10 bases from J, with 8 bases in between. Germline loops: CDR1 SEHNR, CDR2 FQNEAQ (reference sequence). CDR3 in DNA: TGTGCCAGCAGCTTAGACTACCAAGAGCAGTTCTTC. Translating it yields CASSLDYQEQFF.

J is TRBJ1-1 and V is TRBV7-9; D is possibly TRBD1 (6 bases). The length of the CDR3 is 14 residues. Germline V gene data show CDR1 as SEHNR and CDR2 as FQNEAQ (reference sequence). The germline V and J ends were trimmed by 1 base and 1 base, with 7 bases remaining between them. The CDR3 loop is CASSLGGGNTEAFF. The CDR3 DNA reads TGTGCCAGCAGCTTAGGAGGGGGGAACACTGAAGCTTTCTTT.

This clone has a handful of counts. The chain combines TRBV4-1 with TRBJ1-2, with D maybe TRBD1 (5 bases). The CDR3 runs 17 residues. Trimming removed 0 bases from V and 5 bases from J, with 19 bases in between. In germline, CDR1 is MGHRA, CDR2 YSYEKL. The DNA for the CDR3 is TGCGCCAGCAGCCAAGACCCCTCGGGTAACAGGCGGTATGGCTACACCTTC. Protein sequence: CASSQDPSGNRRYGYTF.

This clone was recorded once. This specimen includes other DNA sequences encoding the same CDR3. V is TRBV11-1 and J is TRBJ2-5, with no clear D. Trimming took off 1 base at V and 3 bases at J, with 6 bases between the two ends. Germline values: CDR1 SGHAT, CDR2 FQDESV (reference sequence). This CDR3 is built from 13 residues. In DNA form, the CDR3 reads TGTGCCAGCAGCTTAGAAGATGAAGAGACCCAGTACTTC. This translates into CASSLEDEETQYF.

The sample holds one count of this clone. Germline and junction disagree at one end, which may indicate a read error. V is TRBV7-8 and J is TRBJ2-1; the match to TRBD2 covers 9 bases. The CDR3 consists of 17 residues. Germline V lookup: CDR1 SGHVS, CDR2 FQNEAQ. DNA of the CDR3: TGTGCTAGCAACTCTAGCTTCTGGACTAGCGTAAACAATGAGCAGTTCTTC. It encodes CASNSSFWTSVNNEQFF.

The chain has TRBV7-9 and TRBJ2-1; 10 nucleotides match TRBD2. V was pared by 4 bases and J by 0 bases, with 12 bases of the junction left unmatched. From germline, CDR1 is SEHNR and CDR2 FQNEAQ (reference sequence). The CDR3 length is 19 residues. The CDR3 sequence: CASSSSLAGAASSYNEQFF. CDR3 coding DNA: TGTGCCAGCAGCTCCTCCCTAGCGGGGGCCGCGAGCTCCTACAATGAGCAGTTCTTC.

This clone showed up just a few times. The gene calls are TRBV27 and TRBJ2-3; D is ambiguous. CDR3 length: 15 residues. Germline V gene data show CDR1 as MNHEY and CDR2 as SMNVEV (reference sequence). The V end was cut by 3 bases, the J end by 1 base, with 11 bases between. CDR3 coding DNA: TGTGCCAGCAGTTTTAGCCCGGGTGGCACAGATACGCAGTATTTT. It encodes CASSFSPGGTDTQYF.

This chain uses TRBV18 with TRBJ2-3; 7 bases map to TRBD2. CDR3 size: 17 residues. V lost 2 bases and J lost 2; bases outside the gene matches: 10. The germline V gene has CDR1 KGHSH and CDR2 LQKENI. The CDR3 DNA sequence: TGTGCCAGCTCACCAGAAACACTAGCGAGCGTCACAGATACGCAGTATTTT. Translation: CASSPETLASVTDTQYF.

This chain joins TRBV27 and TRBJ2-3; D not certain. CDR3 length: 13 residues. Trimming removed 2 bases from V and 1 base from J, with 4 bases in between. Per the germline V gene, CDR1 is MNHEY and CDR2 is SMNVEV (reference sequence). The CDR3 nucleotides are TGTGCCAGCAGTTTAGGCCGCACAGATACGCAGTATTTT. Encoded protein: CASSLGRTDTQYF.

The rearrangement joins TRBV6-6 to TRBJ1-5; maybe TRBD1 (6 bases). The CDR3 length is 15 residues. V was pared by 5 bases and J by 5 bases, with 16 bases between. Germline CDR1 MNHNY, CDR2 SVGAGI (reference sequence). CDR3 DNA sequence: TGTGCCAGCAGTGGGGGGCAGGGGATACATCAGCCCCAGCATTTT. It translates to CASSGGQGIHQPQHF.

V usage is TRBV27 and J usage is TRBJ2-7; D assignment may be TRBD1 or TRBD2 (5 bases each). CDR1 MNHEY and CDR2 SMNVEV come from the germline V gene (reference sequence). CDR3 length: 15 residues. The V gene lost 6 bases and the J gene lost 6 bases, with 21 bases spanning the gap. The CDR3 region is CASRAHGEGLSEQYF. DNA of the CDR3: TGTGCCAGCAGGGCGCATGGTGAGGGGCTATCCGAGCAGTACTTC.

This clone was found once. CDR3 DNA sequence: TGTGCCAGCACTCCTGGGGGGGACAGCAACTACGAGCAGTACTTC. This encodes CASTPGGDSNYEQYF. The chain combines TRBV27 with TRBJ2-7; D may correspond to TRBD1 or TRBD2 (7 bases each). Per the germline V gene, CDR1 is MNHEY and CDR2 is SMNVEV (reference sequence). The CDR3 totals 15 residues. V lost 7 bases and J lost 3, with 19 bases in between.

This sequence joins TRBV5-1 and TRBJ2-7, with 12 bases identical to TRBD2. This CDR3 has 17 residues. The germline CDR1 and CDR2 sequences are SGHRS and YFSETQ. The junction had 9 bases not matched to a gene; V was cut back by 5 bases and J by 0 bases. The CDR3 nucleotides are TGCGCCAGCAGTCGGACTAGCGGGACTACTAGCTCCTACGAGCAGTACTTC. Amino acids: CASSRTSGTTSSYEQYF.

The chain combines TRBV28 with TRBJ2-2, with D possibly being TRBD1 (5 bases). CDR1 and CDR2 from the germline V gene are MDHEN and SYDVKM. This CDR3 contains 12 residues. Between the trimmed V and J ends, which lost 3 bases and 12 bases, there was a span of 11 bases. The CDR3 nucleotides are TGTGCCAGCAGTTTGGGCTCAGGGCAGCTGTTTTTT. It specifies CASSLGSGQLFF. The full variable domain, in which reference TRBV28 and TRBJ2-2 provide the parts outside the CDR3, is DVKVTQSSRYLVKRTGEKVFLECVQDMDHENMFWYRQDPGLGLRLIYFSYDVKMKEKGDIPEGYSVSREKKERFSLILESASTNQTSMYLCASSLGSGQLFFGEGSRLTVL.

There are a few counts of this clone. V usage is TRBV30 and J usage is TRBJ1-1, with D hard to call. V was cut by 5 bases and J by 1 base, with 8 bases left in between. The CDR3 extends over 12 amino acids. In germline, CDR1 is GTSNPN, CDR2 SVGIG (reference sequence). CDR3 sequence (DNA): TGTGCCTGGGCCCCGGCGAACACTGAAGCTTTCTTT. Encoded protein: CAWAPANTEAFF.

In this sample, this clone turned up a few times. The chain links TRBV5-8 to TRBJ2-7; D is unclear. The CDR3 is made up of 12 amino acids. Trimming removed 2 bases at V and 3 bases at J, with 6 bases between. The germline V gene encodes CDR1 SGHTS and CDR2 YDEGEE. This CDR3 reads CASSFALYEQYF. The DNA for the CDR3 is TGTGCCAGCAGCTTCGCGCTCTACGAGCAGTACTTC.

In DNA form, the CDR3 reads TGTGCCAGCAGCCCAGGGACTGACGAGCAGTACTTC. Protein product: CASSPGTDEQYF. The gene calls are TRBV13 and TRBJ2-7; tentatively, D is TRBD2 (6 bases). V shed 5 bases and J shed 5 bases, with 10 bases lying between them. Germline CDR1 PRHDT, CDR2 FYEKMQ (reference sequence). This CDR3 spans 12 amino acids. Full variable domain (rest looked up from reference TRBV13 and TRBJ2-7): AAGVIQSPRHLIKEKRETATLKCYPIPRHDTVYWYQQGPGQDPQFLISFYEKMQSDKGSIPDRFSAQQFSDYHSELNMSSLELGDSALYFCASSPGTDEQYFGPGTRLTVT.

The chain couples TRBV27 to TRBJ2-1, with D perhaps TRBD1 (5 bases). Germline V CDR1 and CDR2: MNHEY, SMNVEV (reference sequence). The ends were cut back, 5 bases at V and 8 bases at J, with 13 bases in the middle. This CDR3 has 13 amino acids. The CDR3 DNA reads TGTGCCAGCAGTACACAGGTCTGGGATGAGCAGTTCTTC. As protein: CASSTQVWDEQFF.

The V and J genes are TRBV28 and TRBJ2-5, with 13 bases matching TRBD2. After removal of 3 bases from V and 3 bases from J, the junction contained 10 bases not matched to a gene. This CDR3 contains 18 residues. CDR1 and CDR2 from the germline V gene are MDHEN and SYDVKM. The CDR3 loop is CASSLAFLGTSGEETQYF. The CDR3, as DNA: TGTGCCAGCAGTTTGGCCTTCTTAGGGACTAGCGGGGAAGAGACCCAGTACTTC.